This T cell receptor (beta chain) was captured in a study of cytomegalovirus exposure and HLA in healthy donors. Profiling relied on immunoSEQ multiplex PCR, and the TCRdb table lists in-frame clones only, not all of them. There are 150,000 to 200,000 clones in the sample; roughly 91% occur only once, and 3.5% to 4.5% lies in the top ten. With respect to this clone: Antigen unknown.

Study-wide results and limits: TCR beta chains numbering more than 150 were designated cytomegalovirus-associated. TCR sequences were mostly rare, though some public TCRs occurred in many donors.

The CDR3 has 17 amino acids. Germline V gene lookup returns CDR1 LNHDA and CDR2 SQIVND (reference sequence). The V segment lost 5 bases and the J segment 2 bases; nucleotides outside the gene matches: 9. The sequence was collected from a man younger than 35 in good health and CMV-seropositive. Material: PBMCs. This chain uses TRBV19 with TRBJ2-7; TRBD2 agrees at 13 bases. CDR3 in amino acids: CASSPGTSGIGPYEQYF. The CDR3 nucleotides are TGTGCCAGTAGTCCCGGGACTAGCGGGATCGGGCCCTACGAGCAGTACTTC.